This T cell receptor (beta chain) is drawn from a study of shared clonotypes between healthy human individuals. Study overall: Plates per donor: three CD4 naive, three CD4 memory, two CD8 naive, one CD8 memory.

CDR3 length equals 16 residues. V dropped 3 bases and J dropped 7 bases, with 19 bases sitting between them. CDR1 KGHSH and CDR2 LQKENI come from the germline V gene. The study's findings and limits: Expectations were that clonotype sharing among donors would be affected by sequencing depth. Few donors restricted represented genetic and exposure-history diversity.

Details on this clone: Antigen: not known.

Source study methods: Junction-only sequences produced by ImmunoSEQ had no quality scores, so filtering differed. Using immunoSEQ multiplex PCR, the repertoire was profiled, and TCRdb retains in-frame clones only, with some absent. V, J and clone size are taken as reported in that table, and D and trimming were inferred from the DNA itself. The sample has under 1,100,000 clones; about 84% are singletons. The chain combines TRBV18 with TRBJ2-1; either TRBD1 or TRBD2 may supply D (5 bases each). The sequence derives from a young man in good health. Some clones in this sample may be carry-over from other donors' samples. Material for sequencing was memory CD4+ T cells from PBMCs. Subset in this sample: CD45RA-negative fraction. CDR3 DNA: TGTGCCAGCTCACCCGAGAGGGGTCGGGTTAGGAATGAGCAGTTCTTC. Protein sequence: CASSPERGRVRNEQFF.